This is a list of T cell receptor beta chains from one sample in a study of blood T cell repertoires in COVID-19. The method was immunoSEQ multiplex PCR; TCRdb's version includes in-frame clones alone and lacks a portion of them. The sample records about 69,000 clones, around 87% being singletons. Input material: peripheral blood. Receptors were obtained from a man between 50 and 59 years old with acute or convalescent COVID-19. Both conserved end residues are part of each CDR3. A D gene is named only where the DNA matches it firmly. Size tells how often a clone was seen (once, few, many) or the class of an expanded clone, and some rows leave it out.

D	V	J	size	CDR3	DNA
NA	TRBV6-5	TRBJ1-6	NA	CASSYSLAGRSPLHF	TGTGCCAGCAGTTACTCCTTGGCAGGGCGTTCACCCCTCCACTTT
NA	TRBV18	TRBJ1-1	NA	CASSPAGDEAFF	TGTGCCAGCTCACCAGCCGGGGATGAAGCTTTCTTT
NA	TRBV19	TRBJ1-2	NA	CASSIDLGGYGYTF	TGTGCCAGTAGTATAGATCTTGGAGGCTACGGCTACACCTTC
NA	TRBV7-8	TRBJ1-1	NA	CASSLTGLGTEAFF	TGTGCCAGCAGCTTAACGGGTCTCGGCACTGAAGCTTTCTTT
TRBD2	TRBV19	TRBJ2-2	NA	CASSMTSGRVPGELFF	TGTGCCAGTAGTATGACTAGCGGGAGGGTTCCCGGGGAGCTGTTTTTT
TRBD1	TRBV18	TRBJ1-4	NA	CASSPPTGQGYFNEKLFF	TGTGCCAGCTCACCACCTACGGGACAGGGGTACTTTAATGAAAAACTGTTTTTT
TRBD2	TRBV5-1	TRBJ2-2	NA	CASSLTSGRMGGELFF	TGCGCCAGCAGCTTGACTAGCGGGAGGATGGGCGGGGAGCTGTTTTTT
NA	TRBV24-1	TRBJ2-5	NA	CATSDPNRGETQYF	TGTGCCACCAGTGATCCCAATAGAGGGGAGACCCAGTACTTC
TRBD2	TRBV11-2	TRBJ2-1	NA	CASILAGSTSGEQFF	TGTGCCAGCATTCTAGCGGGATCCACTTCGGGGGAGCAGTTCTTC
NA	TRBV11-2	TRBJ2-7	NA	CASRQGSGSYEQYF	TGTGCCAGCAGACAAGGTAGCGGCTCCTACGAGCAGTACTTC
NA	TRBV5-1	TRBJ2-7	NA	CASSLTSVHYEQYF	TGCGCCAGCAGCTTGACCAGCGTCCACTACGAGCAGTACTTC
NA	TRBV19	TRBJ1-5	NA	CASTQTYSNQPQHF	TGTGCCAGTACCCAAACCTATAGCAATCAGCCCCAGCATTTT
TRBD1	TRBV30	TRBJ2-3	NA	CAWRWPGTGRTDTQYF	TGTGCCTGGAGGTGGCCCGGGACAGGCCGCACAGATACGCAGTATTTT
NA	TRBV15	TRBJ1-4	NA	CATSRGKDQATNEKLFF	TGTGCCACCAGTCGGGGAAAAGACCAAGCAACTAATGAAAAACTGTTTTTT
TRBD2	TRBV3-1/TRBV3-2	TRBJ2-3	once	CASSQQAGGNTDTQYF	TGTGCCAGCAGCCAACAGGCGGGAGGGAACACAGATACGCAGTATTTT
NA	TRBV2	TRBJ1-6	few	CASSEYGNSPLHF	TGTGCCAGCAGTGAATACGGGAATTCACCCCTCCACTTT
TRBD1	TRBV29-1	TRBJ2-4	NA	CSGGTGTKNIQYF	TGCAGCGGAGGGACAGGGACTAAAAACATTCAGTACTTC
TRBD1	TRBV18	TRBJ1-3	NA	CASSLRQGAFGNTIYF	TGTGCCAGCTCACTTAGGCAGGGGGCCTTCGGAAACACCATATATTTT
TRBD1	TRBV5-1	TRBJ2-1	NA	CASSLPGTGGRNEQFF	TGCGCCAGCAGCTTGCCGGGGACAGGGGGCCGCAATGAGCAGTTCTTC
TRBD1	TRBV7-9	TRBJ1-6	NA	CASSSGQANSPLHF	TGTGCCAGCAGCTCGGGACAGGCAAATTCACCCCTCCACTTT
NA	TRBV9	TRBJ2-5	NA	CASSARGGLQETQYF	TGTGCCAGCAGCGCCCGAGGTGGCCTCCAAGAGACCCAGTACTTC
TRBD1	TRBV4-3	TRBJ1-2	NA	CASSQETGVGYGYTF	TGCGCCAGCAGCCAAGAGACAGGGGTAGGGTATGGCTACACCTTC